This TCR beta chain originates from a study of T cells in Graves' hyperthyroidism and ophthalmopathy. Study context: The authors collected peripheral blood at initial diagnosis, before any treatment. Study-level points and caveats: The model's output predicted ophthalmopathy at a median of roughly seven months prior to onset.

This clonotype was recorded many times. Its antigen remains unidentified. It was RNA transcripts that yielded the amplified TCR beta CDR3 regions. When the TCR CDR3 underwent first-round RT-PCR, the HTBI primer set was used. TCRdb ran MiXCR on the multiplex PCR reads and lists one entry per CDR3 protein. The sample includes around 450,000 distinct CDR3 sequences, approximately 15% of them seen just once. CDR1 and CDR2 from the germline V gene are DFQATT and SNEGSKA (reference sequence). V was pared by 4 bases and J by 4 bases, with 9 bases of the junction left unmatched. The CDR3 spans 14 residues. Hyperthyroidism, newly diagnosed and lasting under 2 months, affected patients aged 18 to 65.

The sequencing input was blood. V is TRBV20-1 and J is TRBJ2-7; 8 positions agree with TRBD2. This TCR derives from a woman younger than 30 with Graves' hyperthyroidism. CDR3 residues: CSAIKSSGFYEQYF. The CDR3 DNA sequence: TGCAGTGCTATAAAGTCTAGCGGGTTTTACGAGCAGTACTTC.